This TCR beta chain was obtained from a study of cytomegalovirus exposure and HLA in healthy donors. The PCR ran on 60 Vbeta and 13 Jbeta primers. Profiling relied on immunoSEQ multiplex PCR, and the TCRdb table lists in-frame clones only, not all of them. The data hold 130,000 or so clones, with 78% observed a single time. This clone turned up a few times. The length of the CDR3 is 15 residues. Per germline, CDR1 SNHLY and CDR2 FYNNEI. V shed 8 bases and J 0 bases; nucleotides not matched to a gene: 4. Sequenced sample: PBMCs. The source of this sequence is a woman between 18 and 30 years old in good health and CMV-seronegative. The chain links TRBV2 to TRBJ2-6; TRBD2 matches at 7 bases. CDR3 sequence (DNA): TGTGCCAGCCCCGGGGGGAGCTCTGGGGCCAACGTCCTGACTTTC. Translated, it gives CASPGGSSGANVLTF. Variable domain in full (rest from reference TRBV2 and TRBJ2-6): EPEVTQTPSHQVTQMGQEVILRCVPISNHLYFYWYRQILGQKVEFLVSFYNNEISEKSEIFDDQFSVERPDGSNFTLKIRSTKLEDSAMYFCASPGGSSGANVLTFGAGSRLTVL.